The 17 T cell receptor beta chains listed next were all sequenced from one sample in a study of CD8 T cells in ankylosing spondylitis. The study's findings and limits: Typical of ankylosing spondylitis blood, it appeared, was a TCR beta motif of 7 or 8 highly homologous variants.

TCRdb independently ran MiXCR on the 5' RACE reads; one entry per CDR3 protein. This sample carries a few hundred thousand distinct CDR3 sequences, around 20% of them seen once, and the ten largest clones take 16%. Their antigens are not known. Sequenced input: blood, either unsorted or a sorted T cell fraction (not recorded which). These receptors came from a male donor with ankylosing spondylitis.

The rearrangement joins TRBV6-1 to TRBJ1-2; D gene ambiguous. The CDR3 runs to 10 residues. Trimming shortened V by 2 bases and J by 8 bases, and 3 bases separated the two germline ends. Germline V gene data show CDR1 as MNHNS and CDR2 as SASEGT. The CDR3 region has the DNA TGTGCCAGCAGTGAACCGGGCTACACCTTC. This codes for CASSEPGYTF.

Remarks on this clonotype: The CDR3 does not close with the conserved phenylalanine or tryptophan, likely indicating a read error. The chain employs TRBV24-1 and TRBJ2-3, with TRBD1 matching 7 bases. The germline V gene has CDR1 KGHDR and CDR2 SFDVKD. The CDR3 consists of 15 residues. The chain's CDR3 is CVTSDLTGEADTQYI. The CDR3 DNA reads TGTGTCACCAGTGATCTAACAGGGGAAGCAGATACGCAGTATATT.

This clonotype has only a few counts. The chain couples TRBV12-3 or TRBV12-4 to TRBJ1-5; a possible D gene is TRBD1 (6 bases). The CDR3 consists of 16 residues. The V end lost 2 bases, the J end lost 8 bases, and 19 bases lay between the germline ends. CDR3: CASSLFGGRAGKPQHF. CDR3 nucleotide sequence: TGTGCCAGCAGTTTATTCGGGGGCCGCGCGGGGAAGCCCCAGCATTTT.

This clonotype was found a few times. The chain carries TRBV4-2 and TRBJ2-5, with TRBD2 matching over 11 bases. The V gene end was trimmed by 1 base and the J gene end by 5 bases; junction bases not matched to a gene: 9. The CDR3 is made up of 17 amino acids. CDR1 is LGHNA, CDR2 YNFKEQ, per germline. The CDR3 DNA is TGTGCCAGCAGCCAAGGACTAGCGGGACAGAGCCCGGAGACCCAGTACTTC. Its translation: CASSQGLAGQSPETQYF.

This chain's CDR3 is CASSLVTPRGSDEQYF. In DNA, the CDR3 is TGTGCCAGCAGTTTGGTTACTCCGCGAGGGTCGGACGAGCAGTACTTC. This sequence joins TRBV12-3 or TRBV12-4 and TRBJ2-7; perhaps TRBD2 as D (5 bases). The germline V and J ends were trimmed by 3 bases and 5 bases, with 20 bases remaining between them. This CDR3 comprises 16 residues.

The chain couples TRBV7-6 to TRBJ2-7; possibly TRBD1 for D (6 bases). The CDR3 runs 17 residues. Germline loops: CDR1 SGHVS, CDR2 FNYEAQ. Trimming left V 1 base short and J 5 bases short, with 21 bases between. The CDR3 nucleotides are TGTGCCAGCAGCTTAGTGGGACACGGCTCCCGAGGGGACGAGCAGTACTTC. Amino acids: CASSLVGHGSRGDEQYF.

This clonotype has a handful of counts. The V gene is TRBV4-2, the J gene TRBJ1-2; 9 bases are shared with TRBD1. This CDR3 spans 18 amino acids. Germline V gene data show CDR1 as LGHNA and CDR2 as YNFKEQ. Trimming removed 0 bases from V and 4 bases from J; junction bases left unmatched: 12. Here the CDR3 DNA reads TGTGCCAGCAGCCAAGATGCCACCGGGACAGGGAACGGCTATGGCTACACCTTC. It encodes CASSQDATGTGNGYGYTF.

The gene calls are TRBV5-1 and TRBJ2-1; the D gene is possibly TRBD1 (7 bases). The CDR3 loop spans 13 amino acids. Germline values: CDR1 SGHRS, CDR2 YFSETQ. V was pared by 0 bases and J by 9 bases, with 10 bases between. The CDR3 DNA reads as TGCGCCAGCAGCTTGGAGCAGGGGGGTGAGCAGTTCTTC. Protein: CASSLEQGGEQFF.

This chain links TRBV20-1 with TRBJ2-1; 16 bases are shared with TRBD2. Germline CDR1 and CDR2: DFQATT and SNEGSKA (reference sequence). The CDR3 covers 17 residues. Trimming at V came to 5 bases and at J to 7 bases, leaving 11 bases not matched to a gene. The CDR3 coding sequence is TGCAGTGCTCCTGGGACTAGCGGGAGGGCCTCTAAAAATGAGCAGTTCTTC. Its protein product is CSAPGTSGRASKNEQFF.

This clonotype was found a few times. The chain couples TRBV5-1 to TRBJ1-6; D unclear. The V and J ends lost 1 base and 5 bases respectively, with 10 bases between them. Germline lookup yields CDR1 SGHRS and CDR2 YFSETQ. This CDR3 is 15 amino acids long. Here the CDR3 reads CASSLRSQNNSPLHF. The DNA for the CDR3 is TGCGCCAGCAGCTTGCGGAGCCAGAATAATTCACCCCTCCACTTT.

CDR3 DNA sequence: TGTGCCTCCCACGGGGCTAGCGGGGTGAATGAGCAGTTCTTC. Residues: CASHGASGVNEQFF. V usage is TRBV6-2 or TRBV6-3 and J usage is TRBJ2-1; 9 bases align to TRBD2. The CDR3 runs 14 residues. The V gene end was trimmed by 11 bases and the J gene end by 7 bases; junction bases not matched to a gene: 12. Germline CDR1 MNHEY, CDR2 SVGEGT.

This chain connects TRBV4-2 to TRBJ1-1; D unresolved. In germline, CDR1 is LGHNA, CDR2 YNFKEQ. V lost 4 bases and J lost 1, with 10 bases in between. The CDR3 loop spans 14 amino acids. In DNA form, the CDR3 reads TGTGCCAGCAGCCCTCGCGCGGGGAACACTGAAGCTTTCTTT. The encoded protein is CASSPRAGNTEAFF.

The sample holds a few counts of this clonotype. The rearrangement joins TRBV12-3 or TRBV12-4 to TRBJ2-5, with D unresolved. CDR3 length equals 12 residues. Trimming shortened V by 5 bases and J by 5 bases, and 9 bases separated the two germline ends. DNA of the CDR3: TGTGCCAGCAGTAATTACGGGGAGACCCAGTACTTC. This gives the protein CASSNYGETQYF.

This clonotype was seen only a few times. This chain connects TRBV29-1 to TRBJ1-1; 11 positions agree with TRBD1. The CDR3 consists of 13 residues. V was pared by 6 bases and J by 5 bases, with 5 bases of the junction left unmatched. Germline V lookup: CDR1 SQVTM, CDR2 ANQGSEA. DNA for the CDR3: TGCAGCGTGGACAGGGGGCGGGGTACTGAAGCTTTCTTT. Protein sequence: CSVDRGRGTEAFF.

This chain links TRBV29-1 with TRBJ2-1, with 7 positions matching TRBD2. J was trimmed by 2 bases and V by 3 bases; bases with no gene match: 7. CDR1 SQVTM and CDR2 ANQGSEA come from the germline V gene. CDR3 length equals 15 residues. CDR3 coding DNA: TGCAGCGTTGATTGGCGGGAGAGGCCCTACAATGAGCAGTTCTTC. Translating gives CSVDWRERPYNEQFF.

The chain employs TRBV4-3 and TRBJ1-4; no clear D gene. From germline, CDR1 is LGHNA and CDR2 YSLEER. V lost 1 base, J lost 8 bases, and 11 bases lay in between. The CDR3 is 14 amino acids. Here the CDR3 reads CASSQGLEREKLFF. CDR3 DNA: TGCGCCAGCAGCCAAGGGCTAGAAAGAGAAAAACTGTTTTTT.

This clonotype was observed a few times. The gene calls are TRBV12-3 or TRBV12-4 and TRBJ2-1, with TRBD1 matching over 8 bases. This CDR3 region has 16 residues. After removal of 6 bases from V and 8 bases from J, the junction contained 15 bases not matched to a gene. The CDR3 is CASRTLDREPYYEQFF. The CDR3 DNA reads TGTGCCAGCAGAACATTGGACAGGGAACCTTATTATGAGCAGTTCTTC.